The clone carrying this TCR beta chain was seen once. In the source study's methods: Amplifying reference gene primers gave estimates of nucleated cell counts. Assay: immunoSEQ multiplex PCR; the TCRdb copy retains only in-frame clones and omits some. V and J calls and clone size follow that table, whereas D and trimming were derived from the DNA. The table records about 100,000 clones, about four fifths of them present only once. These data come from a study of blood T cell repertoires in COVID-19. Background on the study: Acute and convalescent COVID-19 specimens originated in the United States, Italy and Spain. T cells, B-cell-depleted T cells, or PBMCs provided the cDNA or gDNA that served as material.

Germline values: CDR1 KGHSH, CDR2 LQKENI. The CDR3 is 16 residues long. This chain joins TRBV18 and TRBJ1-2; 10 nucleotides match TRBD1. The sequenced sample was peripheral blood. This clonotype was sampled from a woman aged 70-85 years with acute or convalescent COVID-19. The CDR3 sequence: CVGAPDRGRTNYGYTF. The DNA of the CDR3 is TGTGTAGGGGCCCCGGACAGGGGGAGAACTAACTATGGCTACACCTTC.